This T cell receptor (beta chain) is drawn from a study of blood T cell repertoires in COVID-19. At the level of the study: PBMCs, B-cell-depleted T cells, or T cells provided the cDNA or gDNA that made up the material.

Clones were read by immunoSEQ multiplex PCR, and TCRdb kept only the in-frame ones, dropping some. The table lists over 200,000 clones, approximately 86% of them singletons. Germline V gene lookup returns CDR1 SEHNR and CDR2 FQNEAQ (reference sequence). Deletions cut 5 bases from V and 0 bases from J, with 4 bases between. This CDR3 region has 12 residues. Source material: peripheral blood. The TCR sequence derives from a man aged 18 to 30 with active or convalescent COVID-19. This chain uses TRBV7-9 with TRBJ1-2; no definite D call. CDR3 loop: CASSQTNYGYTF. The CDR3 coding sequence is TGTGCCAGCAGCCAAACTAACTATGGCTACACCTTC.